The 26 T cell receptor beta chains listed next were all sequenced from one sample in a study of blood T cells in healthy people across ages. The use of a sample-barcoded 5' primer and a J-beta primer mix characterized a second PCR of 7 to 11 cycles. TCRdb independently ran MiXCR on the 5' RACE reads; one entry per CDR3 protein. The sample includes roughly 1.5 million distinct CDR3 sequences, under 55% seen only once; the top ten take about 3.8%. Sequenced material: blood. All receptors derive from a woman aged 18-30 years in good health.

The chain uses TRBV25-1 and TRBJ1-4; 8 bases are shared with TRBD1. The CDR3 is 15 amino acids. V was pared by 3 bases and J by 6 bases, with 6 bases of the junction left unmatched. CDR1 and CDR2 from the germline V gene are MGHDK and SYGVNS. DNA of the CDR3: TGTGCCAGCAGTGACCTCAGGGGGCTGTATGAAAAACTGTTTTTT. Protein product: CASSDLRGLYEKLFF.

This clonotype was detected only a few times. The V and J genes are TRBV29-1 and TRBJ2-2; either TRBD1 or TRBD2 may fit D (5 bases each). Germline V gene lookup returns CDR1 SQVTM and CDR2 ANQGSEA. The CDR3 has 12 amino acids. Trimming shortened V by 8 bases and J by 4 bases, and 11 bases separated the two germline ends. The CDR3 spells CSSRDGTGELFF. DNA for the CDR3: TGCAGCTCAAGGGACGGCACCGGGGAGCTGTTTTTT.

The chain couples TRBV7-9 to TRBJ1-2; D possibly corresponds to TRBD1 (5 bases). The CDR3 is made up of 13 amino acids. V lost 7 bases and J 4 bases, leaving 13 bases between the germline ends. CDR1 is SEHNR and CDR2 is FQNEAQ in the germline V gene (reference sequence). CDR3: CASTLGGTYGYTF. CDR3 bases: TGTGCCAGCACCCTGGGAGGGACCTATGGCTACACCTTC. Based on the CDR3 plus reference TRBV7-9 and TRBJ1-2, the full variable domain is DTGVSQNPRHKITKRGQNVTFRCDPISEHNRLYWYRQTLGQGPEFLTYFQNEAQLEKSRLLSDRFSAERPKGSFSTLEIQRTEQGDSAMYLCASTLGGTYGYTFGSGTRLTVV.

The chain links TRBV20-1 to TRBJ1-2; no firm D call. There are 16 residues in the CDR3. The germline V and J ends were trimmed by 0 bases and 5 bases, with 19 bases remaining between them. Per the germline V gene, CDR1 is DFQATT and CDR2 is SNEGSKA (reference sequence). The CDR3 DNA sequence: TGCAGTGCTAGAGATTTTGGCGACTCTCGTGGGTATGGCTACACCTTC. It codes for CSARDFGDSRGYGYTF.

In this sample, this clonotype turned up a few times. The chain employs TRBV27 and TRBJ1-1; possible D gene TRBD1, 6 bases. Per germline, CDR1 MNHEY and CDR2 SMNVEV (reference sequence). CDR3 length equals 15 residues. Trimming removed 6 bases from V and 5 bases from J, with 19 bases in between. The CDR3 is CASRFRGGRTTEAFF. CDR3 nucleotide sequence: TGTGCCAGCAGATTTAGGGGGGGGCGGACTACTGAAGCTTTCTTT.

The chain couples TRBV27 to TRBJ2-1; TRBD1 aligns across 7 bases. V shed 5 bases, J shed 4 bases, and the junction held 20 bases outside the gene matches. Germline lookup yields CDR1 MNHEY and CDR2 SMNVEV (reference sequence). This CDR3 region has 19 residues. As DNA, the CDR3 is TGTGCCAGCAGTGCAGTTTTCTCAGCCTCGACAGGGCCTTACAATGAGCAGTTCTTC. As protein: CASSAVFSASTGPYNEQFF.

V gene TRBV3-1 combines with J gene TRBJ2-2; D is perhaps TRBD2 (5 bases). Trimming removed 3 bases from V and 1 base from J, with 21 bases in between. Germline CDR1 reads LGHDT; CDR2 reads YNNKEL (reference sequence). This CDR3 region has 19 residues. The CDR3 DNA follows: TGTGCCAGCAGCCAGTTAGGAGGAGGACGTGAGATGAACACCGGGGAGCTGTTTTTT. Translation: CASSQLGGGREMNTGELFF.

This clonotype came up a few times. The CDR3 loop is CASSSEGATEAFF. In DNA, the CDR3 is TGTGCCAGCAGCTCGGAAGGGGCAACTGAAGCTTTCTTT. V is TRBV7-9 and J is TRBJ1-1; D is possibly TRBD1 (5 bases). In germline, CDR1 is SEHNR, CDR2 FQNEAQ (reference sequence). The CDR3 spans 13 residues. Trimming cost V 4 bases and J 5 bases, with 11 bases left between them.

In DNA form, the CDR3 reads TGTGCCAGCAGCTTTCCATCACAGGGGAGATCATACGAGCAGTACTTC. It translates to CASSFPSQGRSYEQYF. This chain uses TRBV7-9 with TRBJ2-7; 7 nucleotides align to TRBD1. The germline CDR1 and CDR2 sequences are SEHNR and FQNEAQ (reference sequence). CDR3 length equals 16 residues. V lost 3 bases and J lost 4; bases outside the gene matches: 12.

This chain links TRBV3-1 with TRBJ1-1, with 8 bases fitting TRBD1. The germline CDR1 and CDR2 sequences are LGHDT and YNNKEL (reference sequence). CDR3 length: 13 residues. V dropped 0 bases and J dropped 11; count of bases not matched to a gene: 5. CDR3 sequence reads: CASSQDRRTGAFF. The CDR3 DNA follows: TGTGCCAGCAGCCAAGATCGGAGGACAGGGGCTTTCTTT.

This clonotype was counted a few times. This sequence joins TRBV27 and TRBJ2-1, with 8 bases fitting TRBD2. Germline CDR1 MNHEY, CDR2 SMNVEV (reference sequence). J lost 6 bases, V lost 7 bases, and 17 bases had no gene match. CDR3 size: 17 residues. CDR3 coding DNA: TGTGCCAGCATCCTGGGAGCTAGCGGGCCTGGCCCCAATGAGCAGTTCTTC. Translated: CASILGASGPGPNEQFF.

This clonotype was picked up a small number of times. The chain recombines TRBV24-1 with TRBJ2-5; D gene uncertain. Per the germline V gene, CDR1 is KGHDR and CDR2 is SFDVKD. CDR3 length: 13 residues. The germline V and J ends were trimmed by 1 base and 2 bases, with 4 bases remaining between them. In nucleotides, the CDR3 is TGTGCCACCAGTGATTTCGGACAAGAGACCCAGTACTTC. Amino acids: CATSDFGQETQYF.

V gene TRBV18 combines with J gene TRBJ1-1; weak D call: TRBD1 (5 bases). The germline gives CDR1 KGHSH, CDR2 LQKENI. V was clipped by 5 bases and J by 3 bases, with 10 bases between them. The CDR3 spans 13 residues. In DNA form, the CDR3 reads TGTGCCAGCTCAGGCCGGGGGGACACTGAAGCTTTCTTT. Translated, it gives CASSGRGDTEAFF.

V usage is TRBV4-1 and J usage is TRBJ1-3; no clear D gene. CDR1 and CDR2 (germline): MGHRA, YSYEKL. This CDR3 region has 17 residues. The V end was cut by 3 bases, the J end by 1 base, with 16 bases between. The CDR3 nucleotides read TGCGCCAGCAGCCAGCAAAATATCCGGTCTTCTGGAAACACCATATATTTT. As protein: CASSQQNIRSSGNTIYF.

J is TRBJ2-3 and V is TRBV6-1; no clear D. This CDR3 has 14 amino acids. Between the trimmed V and J ends, which lost 1 base and 2 bases, there was a span of 7 bases. Germline CDR1 is MNHNS and CDR2 is SASEGT. CDR3 nucleotide sequence: TGTGCCAGCAGTGAAGGCAGGCACACAGATACGCAGTATTTT. Translating it yields CASSEGRHTDTQYF.

The chain carries TRBV21-1 and TRBJ2-7; the table names TRBD2, a call not compared with the DNA. TRBV21-1 is a known pseudogene. This CDR3 region has 11 residues. CDR3 residues: CASSIVGLQYF. The DNA of the CDR3 is TGTGCCAGCAGCATCGTGGGCCTGCAGTACTTC.

The chain has TRBV20-1 and TRBJ1-1; D uncertain. Trimming took 3 bases from V and 3 from J, leaving 8 bases between them. CDR1 is DFQATT, CDR2 SNEGSKA, per germline (reference sequence). This CDR3 is built from 12 residues. CDR3 loop: CSASTQYTEAFF. The CDR3 DNA reads as TGCAGTGCTAGTACACAGTACACTGAAGCTTTCTTT.

This clonotype appeared many times. The V call is TRBV5-1, the J call TRBJ2-2; D is unresolved. Deletions cut 4 bases from V and 7 bases from J, with 11 bases between. This CDR3 is built from 13 residues. CDR1 SGHRS and CDR2 YFSETQ come from the germline V gene. This CDR3 is CASSPGVNGELFF. The CDR3 DNA sequence: TGCGCCAGCAGCCCTGGGGTGAACGGGGAGCTGTTTTTT. Together with reference TRBV5-1 and TRBJ2-2, the CDR3 gives the full variable domain: KAGVTQTPRYLIKTRGQQVTLSCSPISGHRSVSWYQQTPGQGLQFLFEYFSETQRNKGNFPGRFSGRQFSNSRSEMNVSTLELGDSALYLCASSPGVNGELFFGEGSRLTVL.

This chain connects TRBV7-3 to TRBJ2-1, with 9 positions matching TRBD2. CDR1 SGHTA and CDR2 FQGTGA come from the germline V gene. The V gene end was trimmed by 3 bases and the J gene end by 13 bases; junction bases not matched to a gene: 16. The CDR3 totals 16 residues. CDR3 DNA sequence: TGTGCCAGCAGCTTGGTGGGCGGGAGGGACTTAGAGACCCAGTTCTTC. This translates into CASSLVGGRDLETQFF.

V gene TRBV24-1 combines with J gene TRBJ2-4, with a tentative D call TRBD2 (5 bases). The J call may be wrong; the DNA end is better matched by TRBJ2-7. CDR1 and CDR2 from the germline V gene are KGHDR and SFDVKD. The CDR3 sequence is 19 residues long. The CDR3 DNA reads as TGTGCCACCAGTGATTTGCAAGGACTGTTACCTGCCCTATCTTACGAGCAGTACTTC. Residues: CATSDLQGLLPALSYEQYF.

In regard to this clonotype: At one end the junction does not follow the germline gene, possibly because of a read error. The V call is TRBV9, the J call TRBJ2-1; D might be TRBD2 (5 bases). The CDR3 is 12 amino acids. The V gene's germline CDR1 is SGDLS and CDR2 YYNGEE. CDR3 region: CTSSGPGFEQFF. The CDR3 region has the DNA TGTACCAGCAGCGGCCCAGGATTTGAGCAGTTCTTC.

The genes are TRBV4-3 and TRBJ2-1; 12 bases map to TRBD2. CDR1 and CDR2 from the germline V gene are LGHNA and YSLEER. The CDR3 loop spans 16 amino acids. Germline trimming cut 8 bases from V and 8 bases from J; bases unmatched to any gene: 13. The CDR3 DNA follows: TGCGCCAGCCACCCGACTAGCGGGAGTCGATTCTATGAGCAGTTCTTC. Amino acid sequence: CASHPTSGSRFYEQFF.

The chain links TRBV6-6 to TRBJ1-2; 9 bases agree with TRBD1. The junction had 12 bases not matched to a gene; V was cut back by 5 bases and J by 8 bases. The CDR3 is made up of 15 amino acids. Germline V gene lookup returns CDR1 MNHNY and CDR2 SVGAGI (reference sequence). The CDR3 loop is CASSTLTRQGGGYTF. CDR3 DNA: TGTGCCAGCAGTACCCTAACGAGACAGGGGGGCGGCTACACCTTC.

This clonotype was observed a handful of times. The chain carries TRBV6-5 and TRBJ1-4; TRBD1 matches 7 bases. The ends lost 4 bases at V and 7 bases at J; junction bases unmatched: 15. Germline V gene sequence: CDR1 MNHEY, CDR2 SVGAGI. The CDR3 totals 17 residues. The CDR3 here is CASSSSTGRGPSEKLFF. The CDR3 DNA reads TGTGCCAGCAGTTCCTCGACAGGGAGAGGGCCCAGTGAAAAACTGTTTTTT.

The chain is built from TRBV5-1 and TRBJ2-3; D could derive from TRBD1 or TRBD2 (5 bases each). The V gene lost 7 bases and the J gene lost 5 bases, with 17 bases spanning the gap. CDR1 is SGHRS and CDR2 is YFSETQ in the germline V gene. The CDR3 has 14 residues. CDR3 region: CASEKGAGGDTQYF. CDR3 bases: TGCGCCAGCGAGAAAGGGGCTGGAGGAGATACGCAGTATTTT.

The J gene is TRBJ2-5, the V gene TRBV4-3; D is undetermined. The better agreement between TRBJ2-7 and the DNA end casts doubt on the J call. The CDR3 covers 15 residues. Germline CDR1 and CDR2: LGHNA and YSLEER. Here the CDR3 DNA reads TGCGCCAGCAGCCAAGTTTTTTCAGTTAACTACGAGCAGTACTTC. Its translation is CASSQVFSVNYEQYF.